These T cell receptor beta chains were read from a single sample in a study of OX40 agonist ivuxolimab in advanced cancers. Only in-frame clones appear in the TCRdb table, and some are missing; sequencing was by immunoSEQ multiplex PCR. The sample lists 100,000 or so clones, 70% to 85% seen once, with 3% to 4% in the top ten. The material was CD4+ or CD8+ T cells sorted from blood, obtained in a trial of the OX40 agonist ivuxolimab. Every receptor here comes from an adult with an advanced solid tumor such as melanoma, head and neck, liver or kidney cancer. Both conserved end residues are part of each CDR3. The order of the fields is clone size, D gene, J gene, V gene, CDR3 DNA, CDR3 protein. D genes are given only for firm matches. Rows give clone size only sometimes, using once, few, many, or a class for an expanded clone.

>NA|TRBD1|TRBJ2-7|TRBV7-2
TGCGCCAGCAGCCAAGGACAGGTATTCTACGAGCAGTACTTC
CASSQGQVFYEQYF
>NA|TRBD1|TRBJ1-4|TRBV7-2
TGTGCCAGCAGCTCGGACAGGGGACTGTTTTTT
CASSSDRGLFF
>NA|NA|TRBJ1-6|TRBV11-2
TGTGCCAGCAGCTCACCGCTCCCGATTAATTCACCCCTCCACTTT
CASSSPLPINSPLHF
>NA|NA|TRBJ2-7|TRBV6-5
TGTGCCAGCAGTTACGACGAGAGCTCCTACGAGCAGTACTTC
CASSYDESSYEQYF
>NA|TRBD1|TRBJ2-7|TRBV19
TGTGCCAGTAGTAAACGATACAGGGGGCCAGGGGTCTACGAGCAGTACTTC
CASSKRYRGPGVYEQYF
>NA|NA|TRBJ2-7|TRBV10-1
TGCGCCAGCAGTGAAGGATCGGGACCCTACGAGCAGTACTTC
CASSEGSGPYEQYF
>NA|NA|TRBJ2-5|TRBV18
TGTGCCAGCTCACCACAACGGGGAAGGGAGGAGACCCAGTACTTC
CASSPQRGREETQYF
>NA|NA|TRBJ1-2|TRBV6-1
TGTGCCAGCGAGGGGTTCAACTATGGCTACACCTTC
CASEGFNYGYTF
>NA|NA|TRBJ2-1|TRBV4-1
TGCGCCAGCAGCCAAGACTCGGGAGTCCCCTACAATGAGCAGTTCTTC
CASSQDSGVPYNEQFF
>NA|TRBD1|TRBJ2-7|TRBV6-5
TGTGCCAGCAGCCCCGGGACAGGGATCAACGAGCAGTACTTC
CASSPGTGINEQYF
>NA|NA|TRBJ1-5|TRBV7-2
TGTGCCAGCAGCCTCGGGAAGGGGAGGGCTCAGCCCCAGCATTTT
CASSLGKGRAQPQHF
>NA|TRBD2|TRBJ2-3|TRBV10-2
TGCGCCAGCAAAACTAGCGGGGGCACAGATACGCAGTATTTT
CASKTSGGTDTQYF
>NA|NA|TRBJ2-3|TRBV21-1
TGTGCCAGCAGCAATTCCCTGGACATCACAGATACGCAGTATTTT
CASSNSLDITDTQYF
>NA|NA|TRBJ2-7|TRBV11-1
TGTGCCGGTCTCCCGGCGGAACCCTACGAGCAGTACTTC
CAGLPAEPYEQYF
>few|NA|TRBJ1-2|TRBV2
TGTGCCAGCAGTGAGGGACAAGGGGATGGCTACACCTTC
CASSEGQGDGYTF
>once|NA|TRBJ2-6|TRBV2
TGTGCCAGCAGTACAACCTCGGGGGCCAACGTCCTGACTTTC
CASSTTSGANVLTF
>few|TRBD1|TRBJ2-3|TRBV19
TGTGCCAGTAGTCCCGGGACAGGGGGGATTACGCAGTATTTT
CASSPGTGGITQYF
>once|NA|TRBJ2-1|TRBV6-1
TGTGCCAGCAGTGAAAAGATTAGCGGAGCTTCCTACAATGAGCAGTTCTTC
CASSEKISGASYNEQFF
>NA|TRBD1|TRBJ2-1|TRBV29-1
TGCAGCGTTGTCCCGGGACAGTACAATGAGCAGTTCTTC
CSVVPGQYNEQFF
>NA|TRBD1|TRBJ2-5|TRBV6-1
TGTGCCAGCAGTGCCGGGGACAGAGGATTCCAAGAGACCCAGTACTTC
CASSAGDRGFQETQYF
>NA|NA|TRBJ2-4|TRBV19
TGTGCCAGTAGTATTAGCGGAGTAGCCAAAAACATTCAGTACTTC
CASSISGVAKNIQYF
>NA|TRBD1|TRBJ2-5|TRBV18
TGTGCCAGCTCACCACCGAGGACAGGGGGCGTGGAGACCCAGTACTTC
CASSPPRTGGVETQYF
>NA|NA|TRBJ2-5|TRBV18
TGTGCCAGCTCACCTAGGTCGGGGCCCCTAGAGACCCAGTACTTC
CASSPRSGPLETQYF
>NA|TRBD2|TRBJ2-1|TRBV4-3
TGCGCCAGCAGCCAAGATTTAGCGGGTGTCCAGTTCTTC
CASSQDLAGVQFF
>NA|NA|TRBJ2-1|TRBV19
TGTGCCACCCGAGAGAGGGTCCCCTACAATGAGCAGTTCTTC
CATRERVPYNEQFF
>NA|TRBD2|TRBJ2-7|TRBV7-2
TGTGCCAGCAGCGCGGGACTAGCGGAAAGCTACGAGCAGTACTTC
CASSAGLAESYEQYF
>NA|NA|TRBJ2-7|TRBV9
TGTGCCAGCAGCGTAGCGGGAGACCCCTACGAGCAGTACTTC
CASSVAGDPYEQYF
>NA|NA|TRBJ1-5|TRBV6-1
TGTGCCAGCAGTGAAAAGAGGGTGAGCAATCAGCCCCAGCATTTT
CASSEKRVSNQPQHF
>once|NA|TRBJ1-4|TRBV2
TGTGCCAGCAGTGGGGGGGCTCGACATGAAAAACTGTTTTTT
CASSGGARHEKLFF
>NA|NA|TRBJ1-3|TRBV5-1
TGCGCCAGTAACCCTGGTACGGGGATAGGGGACACCATATATTTT
CASNPGTGIGDTIYF
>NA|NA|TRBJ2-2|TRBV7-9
TGTGCCAGCAGCTTAAATGACGGGGAGCTGTTTTTT
CASSLNDGELFF
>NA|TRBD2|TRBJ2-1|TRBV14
TGTGCCAGCAGCCCTGGGGGGACTAACAATGAGCAGTTCTTC
CASSPGGTNNEQFF
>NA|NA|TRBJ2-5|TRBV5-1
TGCGCCAGCACCACCTACAGGGACCAAGAGACCCAGTACTTC
CASTTYRDQETQYF
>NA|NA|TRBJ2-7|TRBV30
TGTGCCTGGAGCATCACAGGGTTTAGCTCCTACGAGCAGTACTTC
CAWSITGFSSYEQYF
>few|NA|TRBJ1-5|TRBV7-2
TGTGCCAGCAGCTTAGATCCAGGGATTAATAATCAGCCCCAGCATTTT
CASSLDPGINNQPQHF
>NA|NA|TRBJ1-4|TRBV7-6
TGTGCCAGCAGCTTTAGTAATAATGAAAAACTGTTTTTT
CASSFSNNEKLFF